This section outlines one TCR beta chain sequence together with its context. The sample comes from a study of cytomegalovirus exposure and HLA in healthy donors. The repertoire was sequenced with immunoSEQ multiplex PCR; TCRdb's copy has only in-frame clones and lacks some. Among about 240,000 clones listed, approximately 83% were seen once. With 7 bases removed from V and 3 bases from J, the gap between germline ends came to 11 bases. Looked up from germline, CDR1 is MNHNS and CDR2 is SASEGT. This CDR3 is 13 amino acids long. Material: PBMCs. The clonotype originates from a woman between 25 and 40 years old in good health and CMV-seropositive. This chain joins TRBV6-1 and TRBJ2-3; TRBD1 is a possible D gene (6 bases). The CDR3 nucleotides read TGTGCCAGCACCGGGACACGGACAGATACGCAGTATTTT. Amino acids: CASTGTRTDTQYF.